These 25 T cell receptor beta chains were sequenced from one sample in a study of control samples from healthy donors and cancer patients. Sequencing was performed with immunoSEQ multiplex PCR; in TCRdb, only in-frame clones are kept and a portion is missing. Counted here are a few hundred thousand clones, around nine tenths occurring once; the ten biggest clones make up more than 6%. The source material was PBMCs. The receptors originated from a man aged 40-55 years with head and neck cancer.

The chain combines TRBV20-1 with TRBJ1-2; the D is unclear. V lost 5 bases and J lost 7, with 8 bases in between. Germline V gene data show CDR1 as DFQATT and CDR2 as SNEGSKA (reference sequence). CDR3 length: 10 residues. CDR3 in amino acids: CSAPPRGYTF. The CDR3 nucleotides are TGCAGTGCTCCCCCCCGTGGCTACACCTTC.

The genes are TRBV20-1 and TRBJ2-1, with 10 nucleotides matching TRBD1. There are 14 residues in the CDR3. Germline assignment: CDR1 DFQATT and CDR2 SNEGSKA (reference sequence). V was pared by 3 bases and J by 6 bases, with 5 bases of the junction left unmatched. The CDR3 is CSASDRGRRNEQFF. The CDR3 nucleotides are TGCAGTGCTAGTGACAGGGGGCGACGCAATGAGCAGTTCTTC.

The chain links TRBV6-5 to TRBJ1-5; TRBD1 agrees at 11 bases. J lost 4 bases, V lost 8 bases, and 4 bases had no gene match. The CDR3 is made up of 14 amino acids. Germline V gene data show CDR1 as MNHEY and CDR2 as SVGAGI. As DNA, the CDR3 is TGTGCCAGCGGACAGGGGGCTGGGAATCAGCCCCAGCATTTT. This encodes CASGQGAGNQPQHF.

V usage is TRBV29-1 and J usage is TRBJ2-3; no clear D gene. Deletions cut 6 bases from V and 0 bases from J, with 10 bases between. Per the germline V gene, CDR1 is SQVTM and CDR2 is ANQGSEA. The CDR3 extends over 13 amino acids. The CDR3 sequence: CSVLVESTDTQYF. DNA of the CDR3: TGCAGCGTGCTGGTGGAAAGCACAGATACGCAGTATTTT.

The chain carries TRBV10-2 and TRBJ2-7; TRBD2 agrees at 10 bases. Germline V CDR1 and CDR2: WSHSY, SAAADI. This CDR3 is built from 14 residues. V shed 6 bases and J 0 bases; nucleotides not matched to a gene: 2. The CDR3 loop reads CASRLAGDSYEQYF. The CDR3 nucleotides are TGCGCCAGCAGGCTAGCGGGGGACTCCTACGAGCAGTACTTC.

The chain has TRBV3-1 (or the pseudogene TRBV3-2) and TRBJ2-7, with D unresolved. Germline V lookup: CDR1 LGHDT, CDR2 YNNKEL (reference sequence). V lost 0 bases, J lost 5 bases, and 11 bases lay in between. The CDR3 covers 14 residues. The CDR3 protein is CASSQDFTLDEQYF. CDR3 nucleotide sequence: TGTGCCAGCAGCCAAGATTTCACATTGGACGAGCAGTACTTC.

Here the CDR3 reads CASRGTGPHEQYF. DNA of the CDR3: TGTGCCAGCAGGGGGACAGGGCCCCACGAGCAGTACTTC. The chain employs TRBV6-5 and TRBJ2-7; TRBD1 matches 9 bases. Germline V gene lookup returns CDR1 MNHEY and CDR2 SVGAGI. Trimming removed 6 bases from V and 5 bases from J; junction bases left unmatched: 5. The CDR3 contains 13 residues.

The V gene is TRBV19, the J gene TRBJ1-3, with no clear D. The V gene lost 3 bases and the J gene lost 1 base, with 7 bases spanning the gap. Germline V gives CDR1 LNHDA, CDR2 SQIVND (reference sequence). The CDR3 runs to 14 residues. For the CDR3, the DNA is TGTGCCAGTAGTATTGGGGTTTCTGGAAACACCATATATTTT. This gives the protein CASSIGVSGNTIYF.

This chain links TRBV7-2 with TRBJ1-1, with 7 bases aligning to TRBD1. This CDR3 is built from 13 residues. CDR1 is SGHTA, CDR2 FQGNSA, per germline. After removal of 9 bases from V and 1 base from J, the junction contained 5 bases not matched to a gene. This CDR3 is CASSRGQNTEAFF. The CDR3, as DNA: TGTGCCAGTTCAAGGGGGCAGAACACTGAAGCTTTCTTT.

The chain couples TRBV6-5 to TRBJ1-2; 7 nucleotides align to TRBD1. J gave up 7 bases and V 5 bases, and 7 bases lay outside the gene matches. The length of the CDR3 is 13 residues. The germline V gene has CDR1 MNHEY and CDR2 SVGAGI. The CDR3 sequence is CASSTRQGGGYTF. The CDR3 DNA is TGTGCCAGCAGTACCAGACAGGGTGGTGGCTACACCTTC.

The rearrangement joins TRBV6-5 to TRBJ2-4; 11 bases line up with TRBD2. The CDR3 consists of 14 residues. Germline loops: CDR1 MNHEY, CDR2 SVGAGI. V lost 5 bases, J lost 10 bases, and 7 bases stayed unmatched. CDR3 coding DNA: TGTGCCAGCAGTCCGGGACTAGCGGCTAAGATTCAGTACTTC. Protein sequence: CASSPGLAAKIQYF.

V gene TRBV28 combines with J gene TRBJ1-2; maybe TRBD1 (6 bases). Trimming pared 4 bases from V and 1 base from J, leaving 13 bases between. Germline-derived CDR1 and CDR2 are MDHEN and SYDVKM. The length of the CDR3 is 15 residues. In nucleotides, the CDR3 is TGTGCCAGCAGTTACCTGAGGGGGGGTAACTATGGCTACACCTTC. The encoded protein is CASSYLRGGNYGYTF.

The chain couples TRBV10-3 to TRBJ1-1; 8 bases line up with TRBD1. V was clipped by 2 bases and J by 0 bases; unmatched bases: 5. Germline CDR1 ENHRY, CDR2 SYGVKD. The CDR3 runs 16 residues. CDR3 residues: CAISEGQGIMNTEAFF. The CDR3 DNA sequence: TGTGCCATCAGTGAGGGACAGGGCATCATGAACACTGAAGCTTTCTTT.

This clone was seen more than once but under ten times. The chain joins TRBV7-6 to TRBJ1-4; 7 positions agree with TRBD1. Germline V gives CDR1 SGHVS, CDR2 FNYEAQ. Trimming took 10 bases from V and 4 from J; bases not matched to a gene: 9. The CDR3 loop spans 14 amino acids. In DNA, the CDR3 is TGTGCCACCGCGAAGGACAGGAGTAATGAAAAACTGTTTTTT. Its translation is CATAKDRSNEKLFF.

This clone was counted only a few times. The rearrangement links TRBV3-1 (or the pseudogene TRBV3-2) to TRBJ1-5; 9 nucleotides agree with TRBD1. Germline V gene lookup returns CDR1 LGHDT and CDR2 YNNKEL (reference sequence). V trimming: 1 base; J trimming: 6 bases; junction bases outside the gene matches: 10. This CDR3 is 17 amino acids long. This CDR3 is CASSQANFDRGVQPQHF. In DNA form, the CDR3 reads TGTGCCAGCAGCCAAGCGAATTTTGACAGGGGGGTTCAGCCCCAGCATTTT.

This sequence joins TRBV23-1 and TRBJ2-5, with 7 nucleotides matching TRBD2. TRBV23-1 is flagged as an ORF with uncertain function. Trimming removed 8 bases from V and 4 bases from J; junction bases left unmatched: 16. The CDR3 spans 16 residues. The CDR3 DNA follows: TGCGCCAGCCCGGGGGGACGAAAGGGGAGGGGAGAGACCCAGTACTTC. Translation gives CASPGGRKGRGETQYF.

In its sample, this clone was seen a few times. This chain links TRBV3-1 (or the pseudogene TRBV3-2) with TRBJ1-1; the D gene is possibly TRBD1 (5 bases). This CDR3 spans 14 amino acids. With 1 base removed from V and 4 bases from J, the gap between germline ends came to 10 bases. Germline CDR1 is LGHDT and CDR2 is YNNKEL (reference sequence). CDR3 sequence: CASSQGGDGTEAFF. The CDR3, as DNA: TGTGCCAGCAGCCAAGGAGGGGATGGCACTGAAGCTTTCTTT.

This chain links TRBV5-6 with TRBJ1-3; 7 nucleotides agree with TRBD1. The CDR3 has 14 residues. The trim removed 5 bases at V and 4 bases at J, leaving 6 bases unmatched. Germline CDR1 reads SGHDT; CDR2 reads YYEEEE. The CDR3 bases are TGTGCCAGCAGTCCCGGGACAGCAGGAAACACCATATATTTT. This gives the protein CASSPGTAGNTIYF. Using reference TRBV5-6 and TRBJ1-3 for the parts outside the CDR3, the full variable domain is DAGVTQSPTHLIKTRGQQVTLRCSPKSGHDTVSWYQQALGQGPQFIFQYYEEEERQRGNFPDRFSGHQFPNYSSELNVNALLLGDSALYLCASSPGTAGNTIYFGEGSWLTVV.

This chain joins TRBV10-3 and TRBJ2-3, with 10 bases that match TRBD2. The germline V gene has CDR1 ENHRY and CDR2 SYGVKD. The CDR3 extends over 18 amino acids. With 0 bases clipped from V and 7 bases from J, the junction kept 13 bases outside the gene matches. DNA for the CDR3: TGTGCCATCAGTGAGTCGGGGGTTGAGCTAGCGGGAGTAAATACGCAGTATTTT. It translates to CAISESGVELAGVNTQYF.

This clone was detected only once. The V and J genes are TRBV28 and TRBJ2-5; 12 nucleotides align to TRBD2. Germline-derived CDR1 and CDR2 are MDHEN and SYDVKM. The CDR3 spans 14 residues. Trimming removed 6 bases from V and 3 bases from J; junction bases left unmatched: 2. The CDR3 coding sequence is TGTGCCAGCAGACTAGCGGGGGGAAAAGAGACCCAGTACTTC. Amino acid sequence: CASRLAGGKETQYF.

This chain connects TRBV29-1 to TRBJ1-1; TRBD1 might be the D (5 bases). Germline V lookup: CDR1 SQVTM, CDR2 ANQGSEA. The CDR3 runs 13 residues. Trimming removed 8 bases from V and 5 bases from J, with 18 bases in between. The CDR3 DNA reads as TGCAGCTCTCGGACCCGGGACGGAACTGAAGCTTTCTTT. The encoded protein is CSSRTRDGTEAFF.

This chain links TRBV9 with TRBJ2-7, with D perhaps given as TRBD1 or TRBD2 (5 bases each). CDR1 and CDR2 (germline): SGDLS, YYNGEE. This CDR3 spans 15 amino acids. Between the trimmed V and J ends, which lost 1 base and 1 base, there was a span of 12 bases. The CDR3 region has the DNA TGTGCCAGCAGCGTACTGGGGGACGAATCCTACGAGCAGTACTTC. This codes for CASSVLGDESYEQYF.

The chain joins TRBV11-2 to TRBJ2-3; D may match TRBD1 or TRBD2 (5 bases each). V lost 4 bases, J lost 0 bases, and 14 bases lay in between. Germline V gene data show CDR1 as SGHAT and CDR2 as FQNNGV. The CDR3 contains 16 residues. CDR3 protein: CASSSSPGPSTDTQYF. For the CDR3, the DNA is TGTGCCAGCAGCTCCAGCCCGGGACCCAGCACAGATACGCAGTATTTT. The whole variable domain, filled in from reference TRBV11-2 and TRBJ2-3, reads EAGVAQSPRYKIIEKRQSVAFWCNPISGHATLYWYQQILGQGPKLLIQFQNNGVVDDSQLPKDRFSAERLKGVDSTLKIQPAKLEDSAVYLCASSSSPGPSTDTQYFGPGTRLTVL.

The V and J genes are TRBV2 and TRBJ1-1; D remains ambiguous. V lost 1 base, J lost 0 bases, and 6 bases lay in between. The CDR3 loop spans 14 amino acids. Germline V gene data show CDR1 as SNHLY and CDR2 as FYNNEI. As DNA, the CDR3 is TGTGCCAGCAGTGAAGAACAGCTGAACACTGAAGCTTTCTTT. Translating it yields CASSEEQLNTEAFF. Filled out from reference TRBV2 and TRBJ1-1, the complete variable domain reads EPEVTQTPSHQVTQMGQEVILRCVPISNHLYFYWYRQILGQKVEFLVSFYNNEISEKSEIFDDQFSVERPDGSNFTLKIRSTKLEDSAMYFCASSEEQLNTEAFFGQGTRLTVV.

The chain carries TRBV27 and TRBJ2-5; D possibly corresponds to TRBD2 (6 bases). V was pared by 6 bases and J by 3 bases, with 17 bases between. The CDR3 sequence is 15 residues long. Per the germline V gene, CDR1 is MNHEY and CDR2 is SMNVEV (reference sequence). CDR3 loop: CASRQTPSAKETQYF. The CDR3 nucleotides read TGTGCCAGCAGACAGACCCCTAGCGCAAAAGAGACCCAGTACTTC.